The present T cell receptor beta chain was sequenced within a study of blood T cells in healthy people across ages. Study context: Roughly one uniquely barcoded beta molecule per two T cells was captured.

The use of a sample-barcoded 5' primer and a J-beta primer mix characterized a second PCR of roughly 6 to 11 cycles. One entry per CDR3 protein results from TCRdb running MiXCR on the 5' RACE reads. This sample carries 450,000 to 600,000 distinct CDR3 sequences, about 27% of them seen once, and the ten largest clones take approximately 3.6%. Germline-derived CDR1 and CDR2 are LNHNV and YYDKDF (reference sequence). The V end lost 2 bases, the J end lost 0 bases, and 10 bases lay between the germline ends. The CDR3 spans 15 residues. This same sample was also taken into another study, of T cells of mothers and their children.

This chain joins TRBV15 and TRBJ1-1; the D gene is possibly TRBD1 (6 bases). The TCR sequence derives from a boy between 2 and 10 years old in good health. The sample was blood. CDR3 in amino acids: CATSRSQGMNTEAFF. In DNA, the CDR3 is TGTGCCACCAGCAGATCCCAGGGGATGAACACTGAAGCTTTCTTT.